This T cell receptor (beta chain) came from a study of T cells in Graves' hyperthyroidism and ophthalmopathy. TCR beta CDR3 region amplification was performed from RNA transcripts. Initially, a first-round RT-PCR of the TCR CDR3 employed the HTBI primer set. MiXCR, applied by TCRdb to the multiplex PCR reads, yields one record per CDR3 protein. The top ten hold approximately 8.7% of the sample, which has approximately 870,000 distinct CDR3 sequences, over 35% seen once. V trimming: 5 bases; J trimming: 6 bases; junction bases outside the gene matches: 5. The CDR3 has 14 residues. The germline V gene encodes CDR1 SGHRS and CDR2 YFSETQ. Notes on the study in general: Before onset, ophthalmopathy was predicted by the model a median 6.5 months earlier.

This clonotype was recorded a few times. Its cognate antigen is unknown. This TCR was recovered from a man younger than 35 with Graves' hyperthyroidism. Sequencing was done on a sample of blood. V usage is TRBV5-1 and J usage is TRBJ1-1, with 12 nucleotides matching TRBD1. CDR3 bases: TGCGCCAGCAGGCCCGGGACAGGGGGCCCTGAAGCTTTCTTT. This encodes CASRPGTGGPEAFF.